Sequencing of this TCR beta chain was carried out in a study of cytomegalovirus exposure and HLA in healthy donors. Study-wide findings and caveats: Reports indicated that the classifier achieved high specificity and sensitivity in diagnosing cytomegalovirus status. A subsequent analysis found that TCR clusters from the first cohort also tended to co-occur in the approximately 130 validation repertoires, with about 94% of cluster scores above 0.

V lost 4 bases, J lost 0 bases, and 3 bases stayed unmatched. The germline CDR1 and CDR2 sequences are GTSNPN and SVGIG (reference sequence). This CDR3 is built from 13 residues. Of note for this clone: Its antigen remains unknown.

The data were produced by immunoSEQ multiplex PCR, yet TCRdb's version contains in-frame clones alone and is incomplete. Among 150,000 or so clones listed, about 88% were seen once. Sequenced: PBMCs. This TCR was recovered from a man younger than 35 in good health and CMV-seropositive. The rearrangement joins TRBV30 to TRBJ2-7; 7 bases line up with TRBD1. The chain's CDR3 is CAWTSGGSYEQYF. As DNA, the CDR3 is TGTGCCTGGACCTCAGGGGGCTCCTACGAGCAGTACTTC.